A selection of T cell receptor beta chains follows, all from one sample in a study of blood T cell repertoires in COVID-19. The table came from immunoSEQ multiplex PCR; TCRdb's copy has only in-frame clones and leaves some out. The sample lists tens of thousands of clones, roughly 84% occurring once. Source material: peripheral blood. The source of these receptors is a human donor in a cohort sampled during active COVID-19. CDR3s include the opening cysteine and the closing phenylalanine or tryptophan. The order of the fields is J gene, V gene, CDR3 protein.

J: TRBJ1-4
V: TRBV11-2
CDR3: CASSLDQGGATNEKLFF

J: TRBJ2-2
V: TRBV11-3
CDR3: CASSTGVNTGELFF

J: TRBJ2-5
V: TRBV6-5
CDR3: CASRGTGSETQYF

J: TRBJ2-5
V: TRBV5-1
CDR3: CASSWGQGPETQYF

J: TRBJ1-4
V: TRBV20-1
CDR3: CSARSEKLFF

J: TRBJ1-2
V: TRBV7-9
CDR3: CASSFPGTAGGYTF

J: TRBJ2-5
V: TRBV7-2
CDR3: CASSLSRSQETQYF

J: TRBJ2-3
V: TRBV28
CDR3: CASTRGLDTQYF

J: TRBJ1-1
V: TRBV5-1
CDR3: CASSIDLGATEAFF

J: TRBJ2-1
V: TRBV11-3
CDR3: CASSLDLRGAPFF

J: TRBJ1-2
V: TRBV5-6
CDR3: CASSHGTNYGYTF

J: TRBJ2-7
V: TRBV27
CDR3: CASRVDRPSYEQYF

J: TRBJ1-2
V: TRBV18
CDR3: CASSPEGRIGGYTF

J: TRBJ2-3
V: TRBV12-3/TRBV12-4
CDR3: CASRSGVDTQYF

J: TRBJ2-2
V: TRBV19
CDR3: CAAGTNTGELFF

J: TRBJ1-1
V: TRBV28
CDR3: CASSLTENTEAFF

J: TRBJ2-5
V: TRBV5-1
CDR3: CASSPSPSGQETQYF

J: TRBJ2-1
V: TRBV7-9
CDR3: CASSLVGSEQFF

J: TRBJ2-5
V: TRBV5-5
CDR3: CASSLGSPGETQYF

J: TRBJ1-1
V: TRBV7-9
CDR3: CASGNRDNTEAFF

J: TRBJ2-5
V: TRBV18
CDR3: CASSRLAGGAQETQYF

J: TRBJ2-1
V: TRBV3-1/TRBV3-2
CDR3: CASSQLRRGAKGNEQFF

J: TRBJ2-1
V: TRBV5-1
CDR3: CASSSRRLAGLYNEQFF

J: TRBJ2-3
V: TRBV19
CDR3: CASSIERAGRLSTDTQYF

J: TRBJ2-1
V: TRBV29-1
CDR3: CSVDSGNEQFF

J: TRBJ1-4
V: TRBV5-4
CDR3: CASSPDRINEKLFF

J: TRBJ1-2
V: TRBV12-5
CDR3: CASGLGSGYGYTF

J: TRBJ2-7
V: TRBV29-1
CDR3: CSRWDREGEQYF

J: TRBJ2-7
V: TRBV4-3
CDR3: CASSRGTGGNYEQYF

J: TRBJ2-5
V: TRBV7-2
CDR3: CASSVGVGETQYF

J: TRBJ1-5
V: TRBV7-2
CDR3: CASSRTGWSNQPQHF

J: TRBJ2-3
V: TRBV2
CDR3: CASSVLAGGSTDTQYF

J: TRBJ1-1
V: TRBV6-2/TRBV6-3
CDR3: CASSYPNPGQRNSEAFF

J: TRBJ2-1
V: TRBV2
CDR3: CASSAIPAAGFNEQFF

J: TRBJ1-6
V: TRBV18
CDR3: CASSPQANYNSPLHF

J: TRBJ2-7
V: TRBV5-1
CDR3: CASSRDSPSYEQYF

J: TRBJ1-1
V: TRBV5-4
CDR3: CASSLTGATEAFF

J: TRBJ2-2
V: TRBV13
CDR3: CASSAHRGGFTGELFF

J: TRBJ1-6
V: TRBV3-1/TRBV3-2
CDR3: CASSHGTGDGESPLHF

J: TRBJ2-1
V: TRBV7-2
CDR3: CASSLGTSGGLSEQFF

J: TRBJ2-3
V: TRBV9
CDR3: CASSVGGLAVSDTQYF

J: TRBJ2-1
V: TRBV6-5
CDR3: CASRKGQAYNEQFF

J: TRBJ2-1
V: TRBV7-2
CDR3: CASSSGGARNEQFF

J: TRBJ1-2
V: TRBV7-9
CDR3: CASSLASSSNYGYTF

J: TRBJ2-3
V: TRBV27
CDR3: CASSFLLTDTQYF

J: TRBJ2-6
V: TRBV6-6
CDR3: CASSPGPGANVLTF